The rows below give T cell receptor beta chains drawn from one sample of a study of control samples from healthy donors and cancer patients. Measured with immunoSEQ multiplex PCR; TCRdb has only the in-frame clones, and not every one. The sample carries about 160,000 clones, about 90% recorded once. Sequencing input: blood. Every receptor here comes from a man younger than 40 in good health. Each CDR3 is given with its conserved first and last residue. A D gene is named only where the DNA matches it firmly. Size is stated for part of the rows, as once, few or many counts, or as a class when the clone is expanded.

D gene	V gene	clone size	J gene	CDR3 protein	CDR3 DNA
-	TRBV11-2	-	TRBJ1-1	CASSLWLNTEAFF	TGTGCCAGCAGCTTGTGGCTGAACACTGAAGCTTTCTTT
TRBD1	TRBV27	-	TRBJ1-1	CASSPTGIMNTEAFF	TGTGCCAGCAGTCCGACAGGGATCATGAACACTGAAGCTTTCTTT
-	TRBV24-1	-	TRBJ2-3	CATSDLQGRGTDTQYF	TGTGCCACCAGTGATTTGCAGGGCCGGGGCACAGATACGCAGTATTTT
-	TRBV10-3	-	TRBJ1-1	CAISEGPGAGNTEAFF	TGTGCCATCAGTGAGGGGCCGGGGGCAGGTAACACTGAAGCTTTCTTT
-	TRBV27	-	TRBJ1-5	CASSLAVNQPQHF	TGTGCCAGCAGTTTGGCGGTCAATCAGCCCCAGCATTTT
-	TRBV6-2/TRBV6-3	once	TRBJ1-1	CASSMTQWAGFF	TGTGCCAGCAGTATGACTCAATGGGCAGGGTTCTTT
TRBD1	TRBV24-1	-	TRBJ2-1	CATSGPGTGKNEQFF	TGTGCCACCAGTGGTCCCGGGACAGGTAAAAATGAGCAGTTCTTC
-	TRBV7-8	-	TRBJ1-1	CASSRNTEAFF	TGTGCCAGCAGCCGGAACACTGAAGCTTTCTTT
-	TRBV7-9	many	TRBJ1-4	CASSFPSTTNEKLFF	TGTGCCAGCAGCTTCCCCAGTACAACTAATGAAAAACTGTTTTTT
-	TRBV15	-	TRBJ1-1	CATSRNRVRTEAFF	TGTGCCACCAGCAGAAACAGGGTTAGGACTGAAGCTTTCTTT
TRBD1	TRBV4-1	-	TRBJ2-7	CASSQDRGDRGRSLLYEQYF	TGCGCCAGCAGCCAAGATCGGGGGGACAGGGGGCGGTCATTACTTTACGAGCAGTACTTC
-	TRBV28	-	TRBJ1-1	CASSLGTHATEAFF	TGTGCCAGCAGTTTAGGTACTCATGCAACTGAAGCTTTCTTT
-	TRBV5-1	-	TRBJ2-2	CASSHNWGAETGELFF	TGCGCCAGCAGCCACAATTGGGGGGCTGAAACCGGGGAGCTGTTTTTT
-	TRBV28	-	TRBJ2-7	CASSLGGPFNEQYF	TGTGCCAGCAGTTTGGGGGGACCATTCAACGAGCAGTACTTC
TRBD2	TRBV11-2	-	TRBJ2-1	CASSRTSGSSYNEQFF	TGTGCCAGCAGCCGGACTAGCGGGAGCTCCTACAATGAGCAGTTCTTC